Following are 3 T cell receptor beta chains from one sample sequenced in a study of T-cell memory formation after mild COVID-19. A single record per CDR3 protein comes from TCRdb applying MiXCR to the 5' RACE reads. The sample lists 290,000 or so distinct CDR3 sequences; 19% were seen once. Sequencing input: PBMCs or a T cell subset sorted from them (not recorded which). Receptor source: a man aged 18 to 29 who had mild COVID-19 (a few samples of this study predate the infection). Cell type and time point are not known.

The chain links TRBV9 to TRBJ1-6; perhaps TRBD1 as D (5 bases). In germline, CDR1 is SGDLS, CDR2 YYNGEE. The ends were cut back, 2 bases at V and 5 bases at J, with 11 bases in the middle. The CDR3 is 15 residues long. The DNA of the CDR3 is TGTGCCAGCAGCGTCGGAGGACAACATAATTCACCCCTCCACTTT. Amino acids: CASSVGGQHNSPLHF.

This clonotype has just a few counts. DNA for the CDR3: TGTGCCAGCAGTTACTCCTTGACAGGGGGTGTGAACACTGAAGCTTTCTTT. Translation: CASSYSLTGGVNTEAFF. This rearrangement joins TRBV6-5 to TRBJ1-1; 9 nucleotides line up with TRBD1. From germline, CDR1 is MNHEY and CDR2 SVGAGI. The CDR3 has 17 amino acids. The V gene end was trimmed by 0 bases and the J gene end by 0 bases; junction bases not matched to a gene: 5.

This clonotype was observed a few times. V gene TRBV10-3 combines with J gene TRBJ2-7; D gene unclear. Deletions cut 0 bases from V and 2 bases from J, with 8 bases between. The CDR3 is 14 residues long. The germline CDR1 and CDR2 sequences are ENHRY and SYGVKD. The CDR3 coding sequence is TGTGCCATCAGTGAGTCGATCGAAGCCTACGAGCAGTACGTC. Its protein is CAISESIEAYEQYV.